This entry concerns a single TCR beta chain. Antigen: not known. Trimming removed 0 bases from V and 3 bases from J, with 8 bases in between. From germline, CDR1 is LNHNV and CDR2 YYDKDF (reference sequence). The CDR3 runs to 14 residues. The data were taken from a study of cytotoxic CD8 clonotypes in ibrutinib-treated CLL. For the study at large: Of a cohort that held about 12 relapsed/refractory and some 14 treatment-naive patients, 17 to 18 were IGHV unmutated.

Measured with immunoSEQ multiplex PCR; TCRdb has only the in-frame clones, and not every one. Of 40,000 or so clones in the sample, 55% to 75% were seen once. Findings and limits, study-wide: Whereas clonality rose at ibrutinib response, it declined toward baseline at progression.

The chain uses TRBV15 and TRBJ1-2; a weak D match, TRBD1 (6 bases). The sample in question was PBMCs, obtained at disease progression, from a patient treated with ibrutinib. The TCR comes from a human donor with chronic lymphocytic leukemia. The CDR3 protein is CATSRDRQDYGYTF. The CDR3 DNA follows: TGTGCCACCAGCAGAGATCGACAGGACTATGGCTACACCTTC.